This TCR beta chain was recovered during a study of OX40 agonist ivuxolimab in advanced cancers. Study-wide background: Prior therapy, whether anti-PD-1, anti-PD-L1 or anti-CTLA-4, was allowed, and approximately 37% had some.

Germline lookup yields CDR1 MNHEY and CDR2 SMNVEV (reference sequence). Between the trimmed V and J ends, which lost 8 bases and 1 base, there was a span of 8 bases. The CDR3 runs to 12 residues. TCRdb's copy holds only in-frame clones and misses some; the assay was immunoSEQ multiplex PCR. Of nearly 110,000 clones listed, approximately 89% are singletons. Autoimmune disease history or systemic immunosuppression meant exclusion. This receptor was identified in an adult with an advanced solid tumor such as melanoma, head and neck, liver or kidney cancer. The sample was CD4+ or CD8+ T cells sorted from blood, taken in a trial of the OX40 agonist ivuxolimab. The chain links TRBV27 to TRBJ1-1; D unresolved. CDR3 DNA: TGTGCCAGCGCAGCACGGAACACTGAAGCTTTCTTT. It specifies CASAARNTEAFF.